This T cell receptor (beta chain) was identified in a study of shared clonotypes between healthy human individuals. Study observations and caveats: The study generally estimated greater richness for naive than memory subsets. In several donors, about 5% of naive CD4 clonotypes appeared in common. Only blood underwent sampling, and tissue repertoires likely differ.

Original processing notes: Sequence data from immunoSEQ were junction-only and lacked quality scores; consequently, filtering differed. Profiled with immunoSEQ multiplex PCR; TCRdb holds only in-frame clones, not every one. The DNA was the basis for D and trimming; V, J and clone size are from that table. This sample has about 960,000 clones, with 76% found just once. For this clone: What it binds is unknown.

This CDR3 is 17 amino acids long. Losses at the gene ends were 1 base for V and 3 bases for J; bases not matched to a gene: 8. The germline gives CDR1 SEHNR, CDR2 FQNEAQ (reference sequence). The chain carries TRBV7-9 and TRBJ2-1; 8 bases match TRBD2. This receptor was identified in a man between 18 and 29 years old in good health. Specimen: memory CD4+ T cells sorted from blood. Sample subset: CD45RA-negative fraction. In DNA, the CDR3 is TGTGCCAGCAGCTTAGGAGTAGCGGGATTTAACTACAATGAGCAGTTCTTC. It is translated as CASSLGVAGFNYNEQFF. Together with reference TRBV7-9 and TRBJ2-1, the CDR3 gives the full variable domain: DTGVSQNPRHKITKRGQNVTFRCDPISEHNRLYWYRQTLGQGPEFLTYFQNEAQLEKSRLLSDRFSAERPKGSFSTLEIQRTEQGDSAMYLCASSLGVAGFNYNEQFFGPGTRLTVL.